A single sample is the source of the 24 T cell receptor beta chains below, sequenced in a study of radiation and T cells in renal cell carcinoma. The assay was immunoSEQ multiplex PCR, and TCRdb's table has in-frame clones only and misses some. The repertoire has 150,000 to 160,000 clones, around 90% of them found once; the top ten carry about an eighth. Time point in this sample: blood 2 weeks post-SBRT. As to treatment: 15 Gy SBRT to primary tumor, nephrectomy 4 weeks later. The sequenced sample was blood, obtained from a patient whose treatment included radiotherapy and nephrectomy. The receptors originated from a woman aged 45 to 65 with renal cell carcinoma.

V is TRBV11-3 and J is TRBJ1-1; 7 nucleotides agree with TRBD1. V was pared by 5 bases and J by 8 bases, with 8 bases of the junction left unmatched. The CDR3 is made up of 13 amino acids. Germline V gives CDR1 SGHNT, CDR2 YENEEA. The CDR3 DNA follows: TGTGCCAGCAGCAAGGGGGCAAGTCTAGAAGCTTTCTTT. It encodes CASSKGASLEAFF.

V and J are TRBV19 and TRBJ2-5, with TRBD2 identical over 10 bases. Unmatched junction bases numbered 5, after V lost 5 bases and J lost 2 bases. This CDR3 comprises 15 residues. Per the germline V gene, CDR1 is LNHDA and CDR2 is SQIVND (reference sequence). The CDR3 nucleotides read TGTGCCAGTAGTCGGGCTAGCGGGGGACAAGAGACCCAGTACTTC. Translating it yields CASSRASGGQETQYF.

This chain connects TRBV29-1 to TRBJ2-5; no clear D gene. CDR3 length: 13 residues. The ends were cut back, 4 bases at V and 5 bases at J, with 14 bases in the middle. Germline-derived CDR1 and CDR2 are SQVTM and ANQGSEA. CDR3 sequence: CSVARGTRETQYF. CDR3 sequence (DNA): TGCAGCGTTGCGAGAGGCACCAGGGAGACCCAGTACTTC. Looking up the rest from reference TRBV29-1 and TRBJ2-5 gives the full variable domain: SAVISQKPSRDICQRGTSLTIQCQVDSQVTMMFWYRQQPGQSLTLIATANQGSEATYESGFVIDKFPISRPNLTFSTLTVSNMSPEDSSIYLCSVARGTRETQYFGPGTRLLVL.

This clone was seen a few times. V gene TRBV19 combines with J gene TRBJ2-2; the D call may be TRBD1 or TRBD2 (6 bases each). From germline, CDR1 is LNHDA and CDR2 SQIVND (reference sequence). The CDR3 sequence is 14 residues long. The V and J ends lost 6 bases and 6 bases respectively, with 14 bases between them. The CDR3 bases are TGTGCCAGTAGGGCAAGGGGGGTTCCCGGGGAGCTGTTTTTT. Translating gives CASRARGVPGELFF. Looking up the rest from reference TRBV19 and TRBJ2-2 gives the full variable domain: DGGITQSPKYLFRKEGQNVTLSCEQNLNHDAMYWYRQDPGQGLRLIYYSQIVNDFQKGDIAEGYSVSREKKESFPLTVTSAQKNPTAFYLCASRARGVPGELFFGEGSRLTVL.

The chain has TRBV7-2 and TRBJ1-5, with D maybe TRBD1 (5 bases). The CDR3 totals 16 residues. Germline V lookup: CDR1 SGHTA, CDR2 FQGNSA. V was clipped by 0 bases and J by 0 bases, with 9 bases between them. DNA for the CDR3: TGTGCCAGCAGCTTAGCGGGGGGTATTAGCAATCAGCCCCAGCATTTT. It encodes CASSLAGGISNQPQHF. Combining the CDR3 with reference TRBV7-2 and TRBJ1-5 gives the whole variable domain GAGVSQSPSNKVTEKGKDVELRCDPISGHTALYWYRQSLGQGLEFLIYFQGNSAPDKSGLPSDRFSAERTGGSVSTLTIQRTQQEDSAVYLCASSLAGGISNQPQHFGDGTRLSIL.

This clone appeared once. This rearrangement joins TRBV5-1 to TRBJ1-2; 7 bases fit TRBD1. The germline CDR1 and CDR2 sequences are SGHRS and YFSETQ. J gave up 3 bases and V 2 bases, and 7 bases lay outside the gene matches. This CDR3 comprises 15 residues. The CDR3 here is CASSFHRGKDYGYTF. DNA of the CDR3: TGCGCCAGCAGCTTTCACAGGGGAAAGGACTATGGCTACACCTTC.

In DNA, the CDR3 is TGTGCCAGCAGCAGGTGGGGGGCGAGCTCTGGAAACACCATATATTTT. Its protein is CASSRWGASSGNTIYF. This chain links TRBV11-2 with TRBJ1-3, with a possible D match to TRBD1 (6 bases). With 5 bases removed from V and 0 bases from J, the gap between germline ends came to 14 bases. The CDR3 length is 16 residues. Germline V CDR1 and CDR2: SGHAT, FQNNGV.

This chain uses TRBV5-4 with TRBJ1-2; D gene uncertain. The CDR3 runs 12 residues. Germline CDR1 is SGHNT and CDR2 is YYREEE (reference sequence). Trimming removed 7 bases at V and 6 bases at J, with 13 bases between. The CDR3 sequence: CASRGVGDGYTF. CDR3 coding DNA: TGTGCCAGCCGTGGAGTTGGGGATGGCTACACCTTC.

This chain links TRBV29-1 with TRBJ2-2; no firm D call. The V end was cut by 5 bases, the J end by 0 bases, with 7 bases between. The CDR3 has 13 amino acids. CDR1 is SQVTM, CDR2 ANQGSEA, per germline. DNA of the CDR3: TGCAGCGTTACAGCCGCGAACACCGGGGAGCTGTTTTTT. Residues: CSVTAANTGELFF.

V and J are TRBV2 and TRBJ1-2; 8 nucleotides line up with TRBD1. Looked up from germline, CDR1 is SNHLY and CDR2 is FYNNEI. The trim removed 1 base at V and 2 bases at J, leaving 6 bases unmatched. The CDR3 spans 16 residues. CDR3 sequence reads: CASSEEENRGNYGYTF. CDR3 in DNA: TGTGCCAGCAGTGAAGAGGAGAACAGGGGGAACTATGGCTACACCTTC.

The chain employs TRBV7-9 and TRBJ2-7; D ambiguous. The CDR3 runs to 13 residues. Trimming removed 5 bases from V and 2 bases from J, with 10 bases in between. Germline V gene lookup returns CDR1 SEHNR and CDR2 FQNEAQ (reference sequence). The CDR3 loop reads CASSQDVAYEQYF. The CDR3 nucleotides read TGTGCCAGCAGCCAGGACGTTGCCTACGAGCAGTACTTC.

V gene TRBV6-5 combines with J gene TRBJ1-1; TRBD1 might be the D (6 bases). The V end was cut by 7 bases, the J end by 4 bases, with 16 bases between. CDR1 is MNHEY, CDR2 SVGAGI, per germline. The CDR3 is 14 residues long. The CDR3 protein is CASNLQGIGTEAFF. The CDR3 nucleotides are TGTGCCAGCAACTTACAGGGTATTGGCACTGAAGCTTTCTTT.

The chain has TRBV7-8 and TRBJ2-1; no definite D call. V was clipped by 5 bases and J by 8 bases, with 10 bases between them. The CDR3 extends over 12 amino acids. Per the germline V gene, CDR1 is SGHVS and CDR2 is FQNEAQ. This CDR3 reads CASSPNRDEQFF. The DNA for the CDR3 is TGTGCCAGCAGCCCGAATAGGGATGAGCAGTTCTTC.

The chain uses TRBV29-1 and TRBJ1-2; 11 bases are a match to TRBD1. Germline CDR1 and CDR2: SQVTM and ANQGSEA. Trimming removed 5 bases from V and 1 base from J; junction bases left unmatched: 6. The CDR3 totals 15 residues. The DNA of the CDR3 is TGCAGCGTTCGATACGGGACAGGGGGTAACTATGGCTACACCTTC. This sequence encodes CSVRYGTGGNYGYTF.

The V call is TRBV7-9, the J call TRBJ1-4, with D unresolved. This CDR3 is built from 13 residues. Trimming took 1 base from V and 13 from J, leaving 13 bases between them. Germline loops: CDR1 SEHNR, CDR2 FQNEAQ (reference sequence). The CDR3: CASSLGGVGVLFF. CDR3 DNA: TGTGCCAGCAGCTTAGGCGGTGTCGGCGTACTGTTTTTT.

This chain links TRBV5-6 with TRBJ2-5, with D perhaps matching TRBD1 or TRBD2 (5 bases each). Germline V gene sequence: CDR1 SGHDT, CDR2 YYEEEE. CDR3 size: 16 residues. The germline V and J ends were trimmed by 3 bases and 2 bases, with 17 bases remaining between them. The CDR3 coding sequence is TGTGCCAGCAGCTCGATTTCCGGGGCCGGGCAAGAGACCCAGTACTTC. It translates to CASSSISGAGQETQYF.

The chain combines TRBV7-9 with TRBJ1-1, with TRBD1 matching 7 bases. The CDR3 contains 16 residues. Germline lookup yields CDR1 SEHNR and CDR2 FQNEAQ (reference sequence). V trimming: 3 bases; J trimming: 1 base; junction bases outside the gene matches: 8. As DNA, the CDR3 is TGTGCCAGCAGCTTGAAGATACAGGGGACGAACACTGAAGCTTTCTTT. It translates to CASSLKIQGTNTEAFF.

The V call is TRBV7-8, the J call TRBJ1-2, with D possibly TRBD1 on 5 matching bases. CDR1 is SGHVS and CDR2 is FQNEAQ in the germline V gene. This CDR3 has 14 residues. The germline V and J ends were trimmed by 1 base and 4 bases, with 10 bases remaining between them. CDR3 nucleotide sequence: TGTGCCAGCAGCTTAGTAGAGGGGTTCTATGGCTACACCTTC. Protein: CASSLVEGFYGYTF.

This chain connects TRBV2 to TRBJ2-7; perhaps TRBD2 as D (5 bases). Trimming shortened V by 4 bases and J by 6 bases, and 10 bases separated the two germline ends. The CDR3 loop spans 12 amino acids. Germline lookup yields CDR1 SNHLY and CDR2 FYNNEI. The CDR3 nucleotides read TGTGCCAGCAGTGCGGGAAATGCCGAGCAGTACTTC. Translating gives CASSAGNAEQYF.

The chain recombines TRBV21-1 with TRBJ2-7; TRBD1, the table's D call, lacks a check against the DNA. TRBV21-1 is termed a pseudogene. The length of the CDR3 is 17 residues. CDR3 residues: CASSNRDRGISSYEQYF. The CDR3, as DNA: TGTGCCAGCAGCAACCGGGACAGGGGTATTTCCTCCTACGAGCAGTACTTC.

The rearrangement uses TRBV19 and TRBJ2-7, with D possibly matching TRBD1 (5 bases). The germline V gene encodes CDR1 LNHDA and CDR2 SQIVND (reference sequence). V was shortened by 5 bases and J by 0 bases, with 8 bases between the two germline ends. The CDR3 is made up of 13 amino acids. The CDR3 sequence: CASSARVSYEQYF. The CDR3 DNA is TGTGCCAGTAGTGCCAGGGTCTCCTACGAGCAGTACTTC.

This sequence joins TRBV4-3 and TRBJ2-3; the D is unclear. Germline loops: CDR1 LGHNA, CDR2 YSLEER. This CDR3 has 14 residues. Between the trimmed V and J ends, which lost 0 bases and 3 bases, there was a span of 7 bases. The CDR3 here is CASSQELGTDTQYF. The DNA for the CDR3 is TGCGCCAGCAGCCAAGAACTGGGAACAGATACGCAGTATTTT.

The V gene is TRBV4-3, the J gene TRBJ1-5; D gene uncertain. Trimming cost V 0 bases and J 2 bases, with 11 bases left between them. Germline assignment: CDR1 LGHNA and CDR2 YSLEER. This CDR3 has 16 amino acids. The CDR3 is CASSQDSRYGNQPQHF. In DNA form, the CDR3 reads TGCGCCAGCAGCCAAGATTCCAGGTACGGCAATCAGCCCCAGCATTTT.

V and J are TRBV10-1 and TRBJ1-6, with TRBD1 matching 8 bases. This CDR3 is 13 amino acids long. The trim removed 6 bases at V and 8 bases at J, leaving 3 bases unmatched. Per germline, CDR1 WNHNN and CDR2 SYGVQD (reference sequence). CDR3 residues: CASSLDRDSPLHF. The CDR3 DNA is TGCGCCAGCAGCCTGGACAGGGATTCACCCCTCCACTTT.